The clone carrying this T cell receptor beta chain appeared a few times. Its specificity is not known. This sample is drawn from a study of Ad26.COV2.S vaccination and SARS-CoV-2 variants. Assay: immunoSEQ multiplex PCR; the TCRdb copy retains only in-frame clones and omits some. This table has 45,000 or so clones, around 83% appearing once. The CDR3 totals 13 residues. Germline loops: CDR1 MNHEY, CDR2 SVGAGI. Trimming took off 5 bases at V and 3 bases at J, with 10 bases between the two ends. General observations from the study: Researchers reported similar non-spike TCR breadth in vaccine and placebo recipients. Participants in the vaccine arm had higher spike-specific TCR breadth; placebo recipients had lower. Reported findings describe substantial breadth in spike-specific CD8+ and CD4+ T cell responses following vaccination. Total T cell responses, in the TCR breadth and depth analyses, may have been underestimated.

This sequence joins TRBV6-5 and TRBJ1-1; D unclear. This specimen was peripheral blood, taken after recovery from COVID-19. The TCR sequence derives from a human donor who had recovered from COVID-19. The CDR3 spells CASSLRAYTEAFF. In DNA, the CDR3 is TGTGCCAGCAGTCTTCGGGCTTACACTGAAGCTTTCTTT.